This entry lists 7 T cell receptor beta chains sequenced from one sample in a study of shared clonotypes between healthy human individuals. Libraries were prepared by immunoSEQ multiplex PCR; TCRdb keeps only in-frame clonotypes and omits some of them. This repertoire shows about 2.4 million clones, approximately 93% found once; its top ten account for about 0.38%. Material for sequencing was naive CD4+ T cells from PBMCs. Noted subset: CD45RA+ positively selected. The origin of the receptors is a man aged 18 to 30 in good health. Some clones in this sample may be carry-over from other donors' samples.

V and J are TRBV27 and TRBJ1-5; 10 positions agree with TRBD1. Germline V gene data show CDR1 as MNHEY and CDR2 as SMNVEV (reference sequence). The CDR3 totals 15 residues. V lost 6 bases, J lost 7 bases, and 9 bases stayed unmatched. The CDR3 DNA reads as TGTGCCAGCAGCCCTTCGACAGGGGGCTGGCAGCCCCAGCATTTT. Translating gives CASSPSTGGWQPQHF.

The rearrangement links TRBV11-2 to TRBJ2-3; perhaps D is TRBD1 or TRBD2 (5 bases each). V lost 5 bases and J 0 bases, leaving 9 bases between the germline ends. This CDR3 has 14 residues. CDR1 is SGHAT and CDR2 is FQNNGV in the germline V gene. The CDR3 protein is CASSGTTSTDTQYF. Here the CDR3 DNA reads TGTGCCAGCAGCGGGACGACTAGCACAGATACGCAGTATTTT.

The CDR3 DNA follows: TGTGCCAGCAGCCTCCAAAGGGGTTACAATGAGCAGTTCTTC. Amino acids: CASSLQRGYNEQFF. The J gene is TRBJ2-1, the V gene TRBV4-2; D possibly corresponds to TRBD1 (5 bases). V was clipped by 4 bases and J by 4 bases, with 11 bases between them. Per germline, CDR1 LGHNA and CDR2 YNFKEQ. CDR3 length: 14 residues.

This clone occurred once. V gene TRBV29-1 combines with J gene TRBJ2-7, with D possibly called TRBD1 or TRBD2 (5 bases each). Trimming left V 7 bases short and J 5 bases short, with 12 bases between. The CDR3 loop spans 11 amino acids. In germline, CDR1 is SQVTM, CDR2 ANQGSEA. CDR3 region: CSGARGHEQYF. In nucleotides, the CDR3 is TGCAGCGGGGCCCGGGGCCACGAGCAGTACTTC.

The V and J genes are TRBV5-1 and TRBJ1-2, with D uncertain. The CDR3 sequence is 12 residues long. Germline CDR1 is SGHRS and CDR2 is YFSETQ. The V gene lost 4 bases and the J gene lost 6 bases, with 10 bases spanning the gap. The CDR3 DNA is TGCGCCAGCAGCCTGGGAAGTAATGGCTACACCTTC. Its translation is CASSLGSNGYTF. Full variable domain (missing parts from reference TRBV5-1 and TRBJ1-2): KAGVTQTPRYLIKTRGQQVTLSCSPISGHRSVSWYQQTPGQGLQFLFEYFSETQRNKGNFPGRFSGRQFSNSRSEMNVSTLELGDSALYLCASSLGSNGYTFGSGTRLTVV.

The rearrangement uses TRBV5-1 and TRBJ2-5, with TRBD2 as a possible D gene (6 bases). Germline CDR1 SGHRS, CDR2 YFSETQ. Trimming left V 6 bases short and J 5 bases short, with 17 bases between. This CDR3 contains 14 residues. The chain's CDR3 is CASKVVREAETQYF. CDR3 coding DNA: TGCGCCAGCAAAGTGGTCAGGGAGGCGGAGACCCAGTACTTC.

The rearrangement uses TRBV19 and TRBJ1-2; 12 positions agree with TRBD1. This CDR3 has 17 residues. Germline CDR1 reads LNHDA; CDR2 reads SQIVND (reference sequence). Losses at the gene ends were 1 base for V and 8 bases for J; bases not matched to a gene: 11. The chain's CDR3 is CASSIAGTGGATSGYTF. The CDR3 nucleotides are TGTGCCAGTAGTATAGCGGGGACAGGGGGCGCAACGAGCGGCTACACCTTC.